This T cell receptor beta chain was sequenced for a study of blood T cell repertoires in COVID-19. Study in general: Sites in the United States, Italy and Spain provided acute and convalescent COVID-19 samples. PBMCs, B-cell-depleted T cells, or T cells provided the cDNA or gDNA that made up the material.

The CDR3 consists of 15 residues. The germline V and J ends were trimmed by 9 bases and 6 bases, with 21 bases remaining between them. Germline assignment: CDR1 KGHDR and CDR2 SFDVKD. In the study's own analysis: Scientists estimated how many nucleated cells there were by amplifying reference gene primers. TCRdb keeps only in-frame clones here, not all; method: immunoSEQ multiplex PCR. That table is the source of V, J and clone size, and D and trimming were worked out from the DNA. The table records about 210,000 clones, roughly 75% of them present only once. The V call is TRBV24-1, the J call TRBJ2-3; possibly TRBD1 for D (6 bases). Sequencing input: peripheral blood. This clonotype originated in a woman in her seventies with acute or convalescent COVID-19. CDR3 DNA sequence: TGTGCCACCTCTCGGAACAGGGCAGCCGCGGATACGCAGTATTTT. This gives the protein CATSRNRAAADTQYF.